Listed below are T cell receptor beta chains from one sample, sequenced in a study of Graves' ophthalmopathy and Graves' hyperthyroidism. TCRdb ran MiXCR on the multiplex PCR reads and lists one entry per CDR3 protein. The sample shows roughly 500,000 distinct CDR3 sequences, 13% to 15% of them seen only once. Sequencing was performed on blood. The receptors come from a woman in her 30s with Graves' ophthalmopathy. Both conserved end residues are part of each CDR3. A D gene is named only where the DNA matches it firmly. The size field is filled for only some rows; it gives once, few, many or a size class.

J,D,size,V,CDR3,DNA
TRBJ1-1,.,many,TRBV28,CASSSPSGSDEAFF,TGTGCCAGCAGTTCCCCCTCTGGGTCCGATGAAGCTTTCTTT
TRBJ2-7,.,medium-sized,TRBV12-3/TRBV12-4,CASSPPRAYEQYF,TGTGCCAGCAGTCCCCCGAGGGCCTACGAGCAGTACTTC
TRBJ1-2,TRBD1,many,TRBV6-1,CASRPRGQGGYGYTF,TGTGCCAGCAGACCCCGGGGACAGGGAGGCTATGGCTACACCTTC
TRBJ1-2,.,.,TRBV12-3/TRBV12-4,CASSRPTTSYGYTF,TGTGCCAGCAGTCGACCTACGACGTCCTATGGCTACACCTTC
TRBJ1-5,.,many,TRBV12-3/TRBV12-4,CASSGLGGGSNQPQHF,TGTGCCAGCAGTGGTCTCGGGGGGGGAAGCAATCAGCCCCAGCATTTT
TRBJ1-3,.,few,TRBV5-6,CASCEQGFDGNTIYF,TGTGCCAGCTGCGAACAGGGCTTTGATGGAAACACCATATATTTT
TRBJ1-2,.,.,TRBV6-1,CASRSSRIYGYTF,TGTGCCAGCAGATCCAGCCGGATCTATGGCTACACCTTC
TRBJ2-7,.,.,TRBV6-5,CASSYSALAGNYEQYF,TGTGCCAGCAGTTACTCGGCTTTGGCAGGGAACTACGAGCAGTACTTC
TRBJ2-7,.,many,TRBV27,CASSLRGGPPNEQYF,TGTGCCAGCAGTTTAAGGGGGGGCCCCCCGAACGAGCAGTACTTC
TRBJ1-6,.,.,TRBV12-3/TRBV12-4,CASSFDDHSSHLHF,TGTGCCAGCAGCTTCGATGATCACAGTTCACACCTCCACTTT
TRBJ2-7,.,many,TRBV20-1,CSGNYRDEQYF,TGCAGTGGCAACTACAGGGACGAGCAGTACTTC
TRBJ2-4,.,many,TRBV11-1,CASSLVGAGIQYF,TGTGCCAGCAGCTTGGTGGGGGCCGGCATTCAGTACTTC
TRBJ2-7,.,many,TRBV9,CASSVEPGNNYEQYF,TGTGCCAGCAGCGTAGAGCCAGGGAACAACTACGAGCAGTACTTC
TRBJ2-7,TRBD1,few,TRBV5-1,CASSTQTGEDEQYF,TGCGCCAGCAGCACGCAGACAGGGGAAGACGAGCAGTACTTC
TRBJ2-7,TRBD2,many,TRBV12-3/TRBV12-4,CASSWVAGGYEQYF,TGTGCCAGCAGTTGGGTAGCGGGAGGTTACGAGCAGTACTTC
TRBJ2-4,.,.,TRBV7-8,CASSPRWQPIAKNIQYF,TGTGCCAGCAGCCCCCGGTGGCAGCCTATAGCCAAAAACATTCAGTACTTC
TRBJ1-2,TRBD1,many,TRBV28,CASSLGGQALGYTF,TGTGCCAGCAGTTTGGGTGGACAGGCTTTGGGCTACACCTTC
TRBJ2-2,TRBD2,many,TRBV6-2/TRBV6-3,CASSPRSTSSTGELFF,TGTGCCAGCAGTCCCCGCTCGACTAGCAGCACCGGGGAGCTGTTTTTT
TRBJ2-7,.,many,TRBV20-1,CSAPHAGYEQYF,TGCAGTGCTCCCCATGCCGGGTACGAGCAGTACTTC
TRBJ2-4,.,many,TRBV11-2,CASSYVRLAKNIQYF,TGTGCCAGCAGCTATGTCCGACTAGCCAAAAACATTCAGTACTTC
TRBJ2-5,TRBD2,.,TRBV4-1,CASSQEWTSGGANPQETQYF,TGCGCCAGCAGCCAAGAGTGGACTAGCGGGGGGGCCAACCCCCAAGAGACCCAGTACTTC
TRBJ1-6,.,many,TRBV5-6,CASSRRGGLDSPLHF,TGTGCCAGCAGTCGGCGAGGGGGACTGGATTCACCCCTCCACTTT
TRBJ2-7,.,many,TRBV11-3,CASSSLSGSYEQYF,TGTGCCAGCAGCTCTCTTAGCGGCTCCTACGAGCAGTACTTC
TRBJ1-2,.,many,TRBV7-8,CASSPHREAFYGYTF,TGTGCCAGCAGCCCCCACAGAGAGGCCTTCTATGGCTACACCTTC
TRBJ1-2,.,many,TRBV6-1,CATSTANYGYTF,TGTGCCACCAGCACCGCTAACTATGGCTACACCTTC
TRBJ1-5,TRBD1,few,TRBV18,CASSRGQGVNQPQHF,TGTGCCAGCTCGCGCGGACAGGGGGTAAATCAGCCCCAGCATTTT
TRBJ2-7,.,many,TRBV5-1,CASSLNIEPLLYEQYF,TGCGCCAGCAGCTTGAATATCGAGCCCCTCTTATACGAGCAGTACTTC
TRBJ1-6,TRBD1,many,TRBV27,CASSLSGQANSPLHF,TGTGCCAGCAGTTTATCAGGACAGGCTAATTCACCCCTCCACTTT